These 29 T cell receptor beta chains originate from one sample sequenced in a study of CD8+ T cells in alopecia areata. Following RNA extraction, reverse transcription yielded cDNA that acted as the sequencing template. The repertoire was sequenced with immunoSEQ multiplex PCR; TCRdb's copy has only in-frame clones and lacks some. Listed here are around 300,000 clones without any singletons, the top ten holding less than 1.5%. Sorting of pooled cutaneous lymph node cells used CD4, CD8alpha, NKG2D, NKG2ACE and other markers. The sequenced sample was CD4+ T cells sorted from a lymph node. These receptors were obtained from a C3H/HeJ mouse with alopecia areata. Strain haplotype (MHC): H2-k.

On this clone: The gene symbols are mouse symbols. With the read ending 4 residues before the CDR3 end, the germline J gene is used to fill in that end. In the same sample, other DNA sequences code for this CDR3. The gene calls are TRBV19 and TRBJ1-2; D gene ambiguous. CDR3 length: 13 amino acids. CDR1 is FNHDT and CDR2 is SITEND in the germline V gene (reference sequence). Trimming removed 1 base at V and 0 bases at J, with 4 bases between. CDR3 bases read: TGTGCCAGCAGTATAAAGGCAAACTCC. Encoded protein: CASSIKANS. The full CDR3 reads CASSIKANSDYTF.

A few counts support this clone. Genes and germline are mouse. Within the sample, other DNA sequences also encode this same CDR3. Partial CDR3 DNA: TGTGCCAGCAGACAGGGGGCGAACACA. Its protein product is CASRQGANT. The CDR3 in full is CASRQGANTEVFF. The genes are TRBV13-3 and TRBJ1-1; 9 bases match TRBD1. The CDR3 end is not reached by the read, which stops 4 residues before it; the germline J gene fills it in. Germline trimming cut 5 bases from V and 1 base from J; bases unmatched to any gene: 0. This CDR3 spans 13 amino acids. Germline CDR1 reads NNHDY; CDR2 reads SYVADS.

With respect to this clone: Mouse germline and gene names are used. The same CDR3 can be traced to other DNA sequences in this sample. The part of the CDR3 DNA that was read is TGCACCTGCAGTGCAGATCTGGGGGCTTAT. This codes for CTCSADLGAY. The whole CDR3 reads CTCSADLGAYEQYF. J is TRBJ2-7 and V is TRBV1; possibly TRBD2 for D (7 bases). With the read ending 4 residues before the CDR3 end, the germline J gene is used to fill in that end. The CDR3 contains 14 residues. Germline assignment: CDR1 NSQYPW and CDR2 LRSPGD (reference sequence).

With respect to this clone: Each gene name is a mouse one. The sequenced fragment ends 4 residues before the CDR3 boundary, so the rest is inferred from the germline J gene. This rearrangement joins TRBV13-1 to TRBJ1-1, with 7 bases matching TRBD1. There are 15 residues in the CDR3. The V and J ends lost 2 bases and 4 bases, in that order; junction bases with no gene match: 8. Germline V lookup: CDR1 NSHNY, CDR2 SYGAGN. CDR3 loop: CASSENRGKATEVFF. The DNA read from the CDR3 is TGTGCCAGCAGTGAAAACAGGGGAAAGGCCACA.

With regard to this clone: Gene names are mouse gene names. The CDR3 goes on 4 residues after the read ends, and that part is filled in from the germline J gene. The gene calls are TRBV13-1 and TRBJ1-2; 8 nucleotides line up with TRBD1. The CDR3 length is 14 residues. Germline V gene lookup returns CDR1 NSHNY and CDR2 SYGAGN. The V segment lost 5 bases and the J segment 0 bases; nucleotides outside the gene matches: 3. The CDR3 DNA, read in part, is TGTGCCAGCAGATTGACAGGGGCAAACTCC. Protein product: CASRLTGANS. The whole CDR3 is CASRLTGANSDYTF.

The sample holds a few counts of this clone. Here the gene names and germline are mouse. The CDR3 extends 4 residues past the end of the read, so its final part is completed from the germline J gene. Other nucleotide sequences in the sample specify the same CDR3. This rearrangement joins TRBV14 to TRBJ2-5; TRBD1 matches at 9 bases. The V and J ends lost 5 bases and 1 base, in that order; junction bases with no gene match: 2. The CDR3 covers 14 residues. The germline gives CDR1 SGHDT, CDR2 FRDEAV. This CDR3 is CASRRTGDQDTQYF. The part of the CDR3 DNA that was read is TGTGCCAGCAGACGGACAGGGGACCAAGAC.

About this clone itself: Gene and germline names: mouse. The read stops 4 residues short of the end of the CDR3; the missing end is completed from the germline J gene. The rearrangement uses TRBV19 and TRBJ2-5; 7 positions match TRBD2. The CDR3 length is 14 residues. V trimming: 2 bases; J trimming: 3 bases; junction bases outside the gene matches: 3. CDR1 FNHDT and CDR2 SITEND come from the germline V gene (reference sequence). The sequenced CDR3 bases are TGTGCCAGCAGTATGACTGGGAGGCAAGAC. Its translation: CASSMTGRQD. The CDR3 in full is CASSMTGRQDTQYF.

Comment on this clone: These gene names are mouse names. The read ends 3 residues before the CDR3 terminus; that terminus is restored from the germline J gene. The chain couples TRBV13-3 to TRBJ1-6; 7 positions match TRBD1. TRBJ1-6 is flagged as an ORF with uncertain function. V shed 5 bases, J shed 7 bases, and the junction held 6 bases outside the gene matches. Germline loops: CDR1 NNHDY, CDR2 SYVADS. The CDR3 is 14 amino acids. The CDR3 spells CASRHRGGNSPLYF. The sequenced part of the CDR3 DNA is TGTGCCAGCAGACACAGGGGAGGGAATTCGCCC.

Details on this clone: The gene names here belong to mouse. With the read ending 3 residues before the CDR3 end, the germline J gene is used to fill in that end. The V call is TRBV19, the J call TRBJ1-6, with TRBD1 identical over 11 bases. TRBJ1-6 counts as an open reading frame of uncertain function. CDR1 is FNHDT and CDR2 is SITEND in the germline V gene (reference sequence). V trimming: 2 bases; J trimming: 7 bases; junction bases outside the gene matches: 8. CDR3 size: 17 residues. The DNA read from the CDR3 is TGTGCCAGCAGTATTTTCCGGACAGGGGGCCGGAATTCGCCC. Protein sequence: CASSIFRTGGRNSP. The entire CDR3 protein is CASSIFRTGGRNSPLYF.

Remarks on this clone: The gene names here belong to mouse. The CDR3 extends 4 residues past the end of the read, so its final part is completed from the germline J gene. This rearrangement joins TRBV31 to TRBJ1-1, with TRBD1 identical over 7 bases. This CDR3 region has 12 residues. J was trimmed by 0 bases and V by 5 bases; bases with no gene match: 0. The germline V gene encodes CDR1 GKSSPN and CDR2 SITVG. Partial CDR3 DNA: TGTGCCTGGGACAGGGCAAACACA. It translates to CAWDRANT. From start to end, the CDR3 is CAWDRANTEVFF.

This clone has at least ten counts. Genes and germline are mouse. The CDR3 end is not reached by the read, which stops 4 residues before it; the germline J gene fills it in. Other nucleotide sequences in the sample specify the same CDR3. This sequence joins TRBV31 and TRBJ1-2, with D perhaps matching TRBD1 (5 bases). V lost 0 bases and J 3 bases, leaving 5 bases between the germline ends. The CDR3 sequence is 12 residues long. Germline CDR1 GKSSPN, CDR2 SITVG. CDR3 bases read: TGTGCCTGGAGTCTGGGGGACTCC. Translation: CAWSLGDS. The full CDR3 protein is CAWSLGDSDYTF.

This clone occurred a few times. Gene labels here are mouse ones. The CDR3 end is not reached by the read, which stops 4 residues before it; the germline J gene fills it in. V usage is TRBV14 and J usage is TRBJ2-7; maybe TRBD1 (6 bases). V lost 2 bases, J lost 3 bases, and 9 bases lay in between. CDR3 size: 13 residues. Germline lookup yields CDR1 SGHDT and CDR2 FRDEAV. CDR3 sequence reads: CASSFGTNYEQYF. The part of the CDR3 DNA that was read is TGTGCCAGCAGTTTTGGGACAAACTAT.

This clone was picked up a small number of times. Gene names and germline match the mouse. Read coverage stops 4 residues before the CDR3 terminus; the germline J gene supplies the remainder. The rearrangement uses TRBV13-1 and TRBJ2-4, with D possibly matching TRBD1 (6 bases). Trimming took 4 bases from V and 2 from J, leaving 11 bases between them. In germline, CDR1 is NSHNY, CDR2 SYGAGN. This CDR3 has 14 residues. The CDR3 loop is CASSPRTVQNTLYF. The CDR3 bases that were read are TGTGCCAGCAGTCCTCGGACAGTTCAAAAC.

Notes on this clone: Any gene name here is a mouse gene name. The CDR3 end is not reached by the read, which stops 3 residues before it; the germline J gene fills it in. The chain links TRBV13-3 to TRBJ1-6; 10 nucleotides align to TRBD1. Being an ORF, TRBJ1-6 has a function that is uncertain. After removal of 0 bases from V and 3 bases from J, the junction contained 3 bases not matched to a gene. The CDR3 totals 17 residues. CDR1 and CDR2 from the germline V gene are NNHDY and SYVADS. The CDR3 protein is CASSDAGTGDYNSPLYF. CDR3 DNA (partial): TGTGCCAGCAGTGATGCAGGGACAGGGGACTATAATTCGCCC.

As regards this clone: Gene names and germline refer to mouse. From the germline J gene comes the end of the CDR3, since the read stops 4 residues before it. The chain employs TRBV13-3 and TRBJ2-7; 8 bases agree with TRBD1. CDR3 length: 15 residues. The junction had 7 bases not matched to a gene; V was cut back by 5 bases and J by 0 bases. Per the germline V gene, CDR1 is NNHDY and CDR2 is SYVADS. The covered CDR3 bases are TGTGCCAGCAGCCTCCGGGACAGGAGCTCCTAT. Protein sequence: CASSLRDRSSY. In full, the CDR3 reads CASSLRDRSSYEQYF.

This clone came up many times. Mouse names are used for the genes. The CDR3 extends 4 residues past the end of the read, so its final part is completed from the germline J gene. The V call is TRBV13-1, the J call TRBJ2-2, with D possibly being TRBD1 (6 bases). Germline V gene data show CDR1 as NSHNY and CDR2 as SYGAGN. This CDR3 spans 16 amino acids. V lost 0 bases to trimming and J lost 1 base, with 10 bases between them. The covered CDR3 bases are TGTGCCAGCAGTGATGCAGGGACAATAAACACCGGG. Its translation is CASSDAGTINTG. The full CDR3 is CASSDAGTINTGQLYF.

Note on this clone: Genes here carry mouse names. The DNA ends 4 residues before the CDR3 does, and the rest of the CDR3 is filled in from the germline J gene. The chain couples TRBV13-1 to TRBJ2-1, with TRBD1 as a possible D gene (5 bases). Germline lookup yields CDR1 NSHNY and CDR2 SYGAGN. Trimming cost V 4 bases and J 3 bases, with 11 bases left between them. The CDR3 covers 14 residues. The covered CDR3 bases are TGTGCCAGCAGTCCCCAGGGTCTCTATGCT. Translating gives CASSPQGLYA. The full CDR3 reads CASSPQGLYAEQFF.

This clone was recorded a few times. Genes and germline come from the mouse. Read coverage stops 4 residues before the CDR3 terminus; the germline J gene supplies the remainder. The sample has other DNA sequences that encode this CDR3 too. The rearrangement links TRBV13-1 to TRBJ2-1, with 8 positions matching TRBD1. V lost 0 bases, J lost 3 bases, and 2 bases stayed unmatched. CDR1 and CDR2 (germline): NSHNY, SYGAGN. The CDR3 loop spans 15 amino acids. The CDR3 loop is CASSDAGGRYAEQFF. CDR3 DNA (partial): TGTGCCAGCAGTGATGCAGGGGGCCGCTATGCT.

The table lists this clone with a few counts. Any gene name here is a mouse gene name. Sequencing ends 3 residues short of the CDR3 end; the germline J gene provides the rest. V is TRBV19 and J is TRBJ1-6; D remains unclear. TRBJ1-6 is treated as an ORF (open reading frame) with a function not yet certain. Between the trimmed V and J ends, which lost 1 base and 11 bases, there was a span of 10 bases. CDR3 length equals 13 residues. The germline V gene encodes CDR1 FNHDT and CDR2 SITEND (reference sequence). CDR3 DNA (partial): TGTGCCAGCAGTATATTGGGGATGACGCCC. As protein: CASSILGMTP. The full CDR3 protein reads CASSILGMTPLYF.

Comments on this clone: Gene names and germline refer to mouse. The read comes to an end 4 residues before the CDR3 does, leaving the germline J gene to fill in the end. The same CDR3 also results from other DNA sequences found in this sample. The V gene is TRBV19, the J gene TRBJ2-3; D call uncertain. Between the trimmed V and J ends, which lost 0 bases and 1 base, there was a span of 3 bases. The CDR3 sequence is 13 residues long. CDR1 and CDR2 (germline): FNHDT, SITEND (reference sequence). CDR3 sequence: CASSIAGAETLYF. The part of the CDR3 DNA that was read is TGTGCCAGCAGTATAGCTGGTGCAGAA.

This clone has more than one count but fewer than ten. Gene names refer to mouse genes. The CDR3 end is not reached by the read, which stops 4 residues before it; the germline J gene fills it in. Additional DNA sequences in this sample encode the identical CDR3. The chain couples TRBV5 to TRBJ1-1; 8 bases are a match to TRBD1. V was clipped by 1 base and J by 2 bases; unmatched bases: 0. This CDR3 has 14 amino acids. Per germline, CDR1 LGHNA and CDR2 YNLKQL (reference sequence). The CDR3 reads CASSQAGGNTEVFF. The sequenced CDR3 bases are TGTGCCAGCAGCCAAGCAGGGGGCAACACA.

This clone was counted between two and nine times. These gene names are mouse names. The observed sequence ends 4 residues before the CDR3 terminus, with the missing tail filled in from the germline J gene. Other DNA sequences in this sample translate to the same CDR3. V is TRBV13-1 and J is TRBJ2-7; TRBD2 matches 7 bases. The V segment lost 0 bases and the J segment 0 bases; nucleotides outside the gene matches: 3. In germline, CDR1 is NSHNY, CDR2 SYGAGN. The CDR3 is 15 amino acids. CDR3 DNA, as far as it was read: TGTGCCAGCAGTGATGTGGGGGGTAGCTCCTAT. Translating gives CASSDVGGSSY. The whole CDR3 reads CASSDVGGSSYEQYF.

As regards this clone: The germline and genes are mouse ones. The read ends 4 residues shy of where the CDR3 ends; the end is completed using the germline J gene. In the same sample, other DNA sequences code for this CDR3. The genes are TRBV5 and TRBJ2-2, with D unclear. V was pared by 3 bases and J by 0 bases, with 5 bases between. The CDR3 runs 14 residues. Germline CDR1 LGHNA, CDR2 YNLKQL (reference sequence). The chain's CDR3 is CASSQTPNTGQLYF. Incomplete CDR3 DNA: TGTGCCAGCAGCCAGACACCAAACACCGGG.

This clone was detected a few times. Mouse germline and gene names are used. CDR3 amino acids: CASGSRGAGSDYTF. The sequenced CDR3 bases are TGTGCCAGCGGTTCTCGGGGGGCGGGCTCC. The V call is TRBV13-2, the J call TRBJ1-2; a weak D match, TRBD1 (6 bases). The read terminates 4 residues ahead of where the CDR3 ends, so the germline J gene completes it. The CDR3 contains 14 residues. Germline V lookup: CDR1 NNHNN, CDR2 SYGAGS (reference sequence). V dropped 4 bases and J dropped 4 bases, with 14 bases sitting between them.

To note about this clone: Mouse names are used for the genes. The DNA ends 4 residues before the CDR3 does, and the rest of the CDR3 is filled in from the germline J gene. This chain connects TRBV30 to TRBJ2-7; D is possibly TRBD1 (5 bases). CDR3 length equals 11 residues. Germline CDR1 reads SQVVS; CDR2 reads ANEGSEA. CDR3 residues: CSSRRQYEQYF. The sequenced part of the CDR3 DNA is TGTAGTTCTAGGAGACAGTAT.

Comments on this clone: Mouse gene names apply. Coverage ceases 4 residues before the CDR3 finishes, and the germline J gene fills in the end. The V call is TRBV13-3, the J call TRBJ1-2; the D gene is possibly TRBD1 (5 bases). This CDR3 has 14 amino acids. The ends were cut back, 4 bases at V and 2 bases at J, with 12 bases in the middle. The germline V gene encodes CDR1 NNHDY and CDR2 SYVADS. Partial CDR3 DNA: TGTGCCAGCAGTCCTCAGGGATTGAACTCC. Protein product: CASSPQGLNS. The whole CDR3 reads CASSPQGLNSDYTF.

The sample holds a few counts of this clone. Mouse germline and gene names are used. Different DNA sequences within this sample yield the same CDR3. Incomplete CDR3 DNA: TGTGCCAGCAGCCACCGGGACTTCTAT. This sequence encodes CASSHRDFY. The whole CDR3 protein reads CASSHRDFYEQYF. V usage is TRBV5 and J usage is TRBJ2-7, with D maybe TRBD2 (6 bases). The read stops 4 residues short of the end of the CDR3; the missing end is completed from the germline J gene. Germline loops: CDR1 LGHNA, CDR2 YNLKQL (reference sequence). The CDR3 extends over 13 amino acids. V was clipped by 3 bases and J by 3 bases, with 9 bases between them.

The table lists this clone with a few counts. Gene and germline names: mouse. The DNA ends 4 residues before the CDR3 does, and the rest of the CDR3 is filled in from the germline J gene. J is TRBJ2-4 and V is TRBV31; D is perhaps TRBD2 (6 bases). Germline V gives CDR1 GKSSPN, CDR2 SITVG. CDR3 length: 12 residues. The CDR3 reads CAWSRDLNTLYF. CDR3 DNA (partial): TGTGCCTGGAGTCGGGACTTAAAC.

This clone was recorded many times. Each gene name is a mouse one. The read ends 4 residues shy of where the CDR3 ends; the end is completed using the germline J gene. V and J are TRBV12-1 and TRBJ1-2, with D unclear. Trimming shortened V by 4 bases and J by 0 bases, and 8 bases separated the two germline ends. CDR1 SGHSN and CDR2 HYEKVE come from the germline V gene. The CDR3 loop spans 13 amino acids. CDR3 DNA (partial): TGTGCCAGCTCCCTCAGTCCAAACTCC. It specifies CASSLSPNS. The entire CDR3 sequence reads CASSLSPNSDYTF.